This TCR beta chain was recorded in a study of breast tumors, draining lymph nodes, adjacent tissues. Breast cancer patients provided tissue from their axillary draining lymph nodes. TCRdb fed the multiplex PCR reads into MiXCR, producing one record per CDR3 protein. The repertoire holds 200,000 to 300,000 distinct CDR3 sequences, 30% seen once, with more than 1% in the top ten. Study-wide points: The lymph node origin of tumor T cells was framed as consistent with a hypothesis, not demonstrated. Compared with lymph nodes, tumors were less diverse; compared with nontumor tissue, more.

This clonotype was detected many times. The antigen is undetermined. The sequence was obtained from a female donor with breast cancer. Some clones in this sample may be carry-over from other donors' samples. The sample taken for sequencing was axillary lymph node tissue.

CDR3 nucleotides: TGTGCCAGCAGCTTTTTTGCAACAGATACGCAGTATTTT. It yields the protein CASSFFATDTQYF. V gene TRBV7-9 combines with J gene TRBJ2-3; D gene uncertain. The CDR3 runs 13 residues. The V gene lost 3 bases and the J gene lost 3 bases, with 7 bases spanning the gap. Germline V gene data show CDR1 as SEHNR and CDR2 as FQNEAQ (reference sequence).